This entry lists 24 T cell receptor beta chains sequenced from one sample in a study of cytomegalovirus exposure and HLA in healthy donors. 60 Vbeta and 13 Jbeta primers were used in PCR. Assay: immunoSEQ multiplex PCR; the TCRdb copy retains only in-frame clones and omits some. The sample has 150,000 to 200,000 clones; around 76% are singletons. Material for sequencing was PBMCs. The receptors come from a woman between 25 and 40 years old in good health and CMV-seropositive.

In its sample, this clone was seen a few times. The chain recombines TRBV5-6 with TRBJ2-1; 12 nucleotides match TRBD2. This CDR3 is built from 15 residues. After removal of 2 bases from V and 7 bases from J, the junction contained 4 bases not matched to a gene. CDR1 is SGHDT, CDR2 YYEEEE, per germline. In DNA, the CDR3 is TGTGCCAGCAGCTTACGACTAGCGGGAGTAAATGAGCAGTTCTTC. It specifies CASSLRLAGVNEQFF.

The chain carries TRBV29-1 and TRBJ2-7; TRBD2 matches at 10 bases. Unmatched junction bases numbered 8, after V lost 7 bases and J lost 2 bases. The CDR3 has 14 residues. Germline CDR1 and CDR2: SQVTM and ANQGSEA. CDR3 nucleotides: TGCAGCGCCTCCGGGACTAGCGAAACCTACGAGCAGTACTTC. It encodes CSASGTSETYEQYF.

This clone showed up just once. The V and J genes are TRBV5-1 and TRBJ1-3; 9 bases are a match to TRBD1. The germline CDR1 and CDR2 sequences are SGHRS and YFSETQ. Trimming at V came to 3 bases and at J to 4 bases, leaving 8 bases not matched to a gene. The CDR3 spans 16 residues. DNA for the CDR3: TGCGCCAGCAGCTCGACAGGGGGAGTCTTAGGAAACACCATATATTTT. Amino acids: CASSSTGGVLGNTIYF.

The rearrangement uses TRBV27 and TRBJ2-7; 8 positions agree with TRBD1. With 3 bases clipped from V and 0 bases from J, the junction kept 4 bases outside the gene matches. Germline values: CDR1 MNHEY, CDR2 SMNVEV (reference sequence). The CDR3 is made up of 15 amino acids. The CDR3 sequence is CASSFGQGSSYEQYF. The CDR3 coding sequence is TGTGCCAGCAGTTTTGGACAGGGAAGCTCCTACGAGCAGTACTTC.

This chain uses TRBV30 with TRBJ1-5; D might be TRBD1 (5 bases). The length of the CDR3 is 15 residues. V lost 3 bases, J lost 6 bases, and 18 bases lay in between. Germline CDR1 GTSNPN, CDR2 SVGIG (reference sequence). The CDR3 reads CAWSTMGGNGQPQHF. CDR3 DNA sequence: TGTGCCTGGAGCACGATGGGGGGGAACGGTCAGCCCCAGCATTTT.

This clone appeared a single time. CDR3 sequence reads: CASQAGNYGYTF. The CDR3 coding sequence is TGCGCCAGCCAGGCAGGCAACTATGGCTACACCTTC. The V call is TRBV5-1, the J call TRBJ1-2; D not certain. With 7 bases removed from V and 2 bases from J, the gap between germline ends came to 9 bases. The length of the CDR3 is 12 residues. CDR1 is SGHRS and CDR2 is YFSETQ in the germline V gene.

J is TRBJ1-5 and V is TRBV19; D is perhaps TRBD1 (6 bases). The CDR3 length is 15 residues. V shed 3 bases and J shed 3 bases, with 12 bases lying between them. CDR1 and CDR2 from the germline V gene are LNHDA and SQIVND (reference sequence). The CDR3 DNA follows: TGTGCCAGTAGTATTCAGGGGCGGTACAATCAGCCCCAGCATTTT. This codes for CASSIQGRYNQPQHF.

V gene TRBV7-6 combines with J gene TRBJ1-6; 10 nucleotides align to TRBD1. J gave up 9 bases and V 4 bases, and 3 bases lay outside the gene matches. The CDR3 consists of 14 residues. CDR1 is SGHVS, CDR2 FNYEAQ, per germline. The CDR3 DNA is TGTGCCAGCAGCTCGACAGGGGGCGGTTCACCCCTCCACTTT. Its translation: CASSSTGGGSPLHF.

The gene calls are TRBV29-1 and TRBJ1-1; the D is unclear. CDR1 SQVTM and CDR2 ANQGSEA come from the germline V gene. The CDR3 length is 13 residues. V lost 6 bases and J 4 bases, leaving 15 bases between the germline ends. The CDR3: CSVQTPRVTEAFF. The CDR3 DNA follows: TGCAGCGTCCAGACACCGAGGGTCACTGAAGCTTTCTTT.

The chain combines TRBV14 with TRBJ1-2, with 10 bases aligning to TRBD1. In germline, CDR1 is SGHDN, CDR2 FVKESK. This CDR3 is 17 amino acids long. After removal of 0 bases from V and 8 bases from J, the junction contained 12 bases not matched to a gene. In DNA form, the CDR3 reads TGTGCCAGCAGCCAAGACTACAGACAGGGGGCCACGCGGGGCTACACCTTC. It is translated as CASSQDYRQGATRGYTF. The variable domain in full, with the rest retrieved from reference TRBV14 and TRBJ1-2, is EAGVTQFPSHSVIEKGQTVTLRCDPISGHDNLYWYRRVMGKEIKFLLHFVKESKQDESGMPNNRFLAERTGGTYSTLKVQPAELEDSGVYFCASSQDYRQGATRGYTFGSGTRLTVV.

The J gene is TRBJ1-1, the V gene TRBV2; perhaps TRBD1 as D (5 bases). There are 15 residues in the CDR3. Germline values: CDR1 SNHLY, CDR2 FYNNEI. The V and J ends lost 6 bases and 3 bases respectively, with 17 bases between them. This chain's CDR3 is CASSPVTGGDTEAFF. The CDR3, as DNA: TGTGCCAGCAGCCCGGTTACCGGGGGGGACACTGAAGCTTTCTTT. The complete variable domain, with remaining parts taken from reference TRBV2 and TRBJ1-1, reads EPEVTQTPSHQVTQMGQEVILRCVPISNHLYFYWYRQILGQKVEFLVSFYNNEISEKSEIFDDQFSVERPDGSNFTLKIRSTKLEDSAMYFCASSPVTGGDTEAFFGQGTRLTVV.

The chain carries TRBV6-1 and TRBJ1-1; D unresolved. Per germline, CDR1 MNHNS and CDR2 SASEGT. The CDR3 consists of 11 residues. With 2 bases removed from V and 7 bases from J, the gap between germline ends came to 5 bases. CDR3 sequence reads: CASSEFGEAFF. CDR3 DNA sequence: TGTGCCAGCAGTGAATTCGGTGAAGCTTTCTTT.

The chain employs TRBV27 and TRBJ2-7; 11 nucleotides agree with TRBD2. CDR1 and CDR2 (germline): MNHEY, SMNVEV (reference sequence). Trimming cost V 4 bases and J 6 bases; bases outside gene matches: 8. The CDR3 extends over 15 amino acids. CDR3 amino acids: CASSSLAGGPGEQYF. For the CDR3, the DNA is TGTGCCAGCAGTTCATTAGCGGGGGGGCCGGGCGAGCAGTACTTC.

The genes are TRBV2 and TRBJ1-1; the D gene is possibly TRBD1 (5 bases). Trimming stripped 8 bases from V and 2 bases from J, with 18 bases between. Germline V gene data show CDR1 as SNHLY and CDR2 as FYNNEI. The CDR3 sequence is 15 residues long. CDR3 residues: CASLGLGRGNTEAFF. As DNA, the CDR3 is TGTGCCAGCCTAGGGCTTGGGAGGGGAAACACTGAAGCTTTCTTT.

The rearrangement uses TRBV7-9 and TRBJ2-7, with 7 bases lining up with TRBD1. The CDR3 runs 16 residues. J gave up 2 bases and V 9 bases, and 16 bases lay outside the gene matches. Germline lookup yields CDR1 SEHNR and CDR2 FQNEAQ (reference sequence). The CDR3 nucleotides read TGTGCCAGTCAGAACCAGAGGAACAGGGGCCCCTACGAGCAGTACTTC. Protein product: CASQNQRNRGPYEQYF.

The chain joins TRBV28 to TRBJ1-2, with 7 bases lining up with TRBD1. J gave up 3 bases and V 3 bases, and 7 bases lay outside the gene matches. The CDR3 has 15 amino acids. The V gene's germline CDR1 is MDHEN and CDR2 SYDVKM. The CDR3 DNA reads TGTGCCAGCAGTTTGAGGCAGGGGGTTTACTATGGCTACACCTTC. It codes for CASSLRQGVYYGYTF.

The DNA of the CDR3 is TGTGCCACCAAGACGTCGGAGGTGACGAACACCGGGGAGCTGTTTTTT. This gives the protein CATKTSEVTNTGELFF. The chain links TRBV27 to TRBJ2-2, with a weak D call TRBD2 (5 bases). CDR1 MNHEY and CDR2 SMNVEV come from the germline V gene (reference sequence). The V and J ends lost 10 bases and 0 bases respectively, with 18 bases between them. The CDR3 is 16 residues long.

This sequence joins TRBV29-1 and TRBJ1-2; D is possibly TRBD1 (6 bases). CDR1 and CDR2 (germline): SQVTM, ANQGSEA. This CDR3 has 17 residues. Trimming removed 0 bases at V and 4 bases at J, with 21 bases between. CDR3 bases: TGCAGCGTTGAAGATCTTATGCGAGGGGGGGGAGGCTATGGCTACACCTTC. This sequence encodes CSVEDLMRGGGGYGYTF. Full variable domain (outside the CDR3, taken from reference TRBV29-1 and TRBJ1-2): SAVISQKPSRDICQRGTSLTIQCQVDSQVTMMFWYRQQPGQSLTLIATANQGSEATYESGFVIDKFPISRPNLTFSTLTVSNMSPEDSSIYLCSVEDLMRGGGGYGYTFGSGTRLTVV.

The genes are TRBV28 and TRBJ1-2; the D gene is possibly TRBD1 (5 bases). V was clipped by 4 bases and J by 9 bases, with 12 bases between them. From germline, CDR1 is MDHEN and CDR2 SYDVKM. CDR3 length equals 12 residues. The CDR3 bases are TGTGCCAGCAGTTCGAACAGGATGAGCTACACCTTC. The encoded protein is CASSSNRMSYTF.

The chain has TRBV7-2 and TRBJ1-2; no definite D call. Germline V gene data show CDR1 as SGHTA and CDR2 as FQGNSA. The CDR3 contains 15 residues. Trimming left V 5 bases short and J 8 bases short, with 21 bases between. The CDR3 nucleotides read TGTGCCAGCAGCGTAGAGCGGGAATCGACACGGGGCTACACCTTC. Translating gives CASSVERESTRGYTF.

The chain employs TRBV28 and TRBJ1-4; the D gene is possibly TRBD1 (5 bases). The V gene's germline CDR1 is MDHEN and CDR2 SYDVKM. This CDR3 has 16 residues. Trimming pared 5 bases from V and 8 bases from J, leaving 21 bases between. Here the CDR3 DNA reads TGTGCCAGCAGTGCAACCTATGCAGGGATACGGGAAAAACTGTTTTTT. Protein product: CASSATYAGIREKLFF.

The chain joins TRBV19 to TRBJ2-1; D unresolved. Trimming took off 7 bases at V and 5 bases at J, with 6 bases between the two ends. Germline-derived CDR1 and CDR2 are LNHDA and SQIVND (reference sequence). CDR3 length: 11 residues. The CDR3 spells CASNRNNEQFF. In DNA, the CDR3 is TGTGCCAGTAACAGAAACAATGAGCAGTTCTTC.

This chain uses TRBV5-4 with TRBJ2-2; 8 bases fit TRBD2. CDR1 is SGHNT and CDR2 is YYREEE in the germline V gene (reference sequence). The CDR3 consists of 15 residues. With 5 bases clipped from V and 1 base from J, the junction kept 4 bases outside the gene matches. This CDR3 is CASRPSGRNTGELFF. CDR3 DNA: TGTGCCAGCAGGCCGAGCGGGAGGAACACCGGGGAGCTGTTTTTT.

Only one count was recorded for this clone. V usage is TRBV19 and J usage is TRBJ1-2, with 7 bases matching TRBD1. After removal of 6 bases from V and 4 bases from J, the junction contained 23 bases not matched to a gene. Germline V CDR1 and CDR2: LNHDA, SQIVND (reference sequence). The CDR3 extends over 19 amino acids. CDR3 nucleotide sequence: TGTGCCAGTAGGCCAGCCCGGAGGACAGGTTTGTTCGGGGCCTATGGCTACACCTTC. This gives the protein CASRPARRTGLFGAYGYTF.